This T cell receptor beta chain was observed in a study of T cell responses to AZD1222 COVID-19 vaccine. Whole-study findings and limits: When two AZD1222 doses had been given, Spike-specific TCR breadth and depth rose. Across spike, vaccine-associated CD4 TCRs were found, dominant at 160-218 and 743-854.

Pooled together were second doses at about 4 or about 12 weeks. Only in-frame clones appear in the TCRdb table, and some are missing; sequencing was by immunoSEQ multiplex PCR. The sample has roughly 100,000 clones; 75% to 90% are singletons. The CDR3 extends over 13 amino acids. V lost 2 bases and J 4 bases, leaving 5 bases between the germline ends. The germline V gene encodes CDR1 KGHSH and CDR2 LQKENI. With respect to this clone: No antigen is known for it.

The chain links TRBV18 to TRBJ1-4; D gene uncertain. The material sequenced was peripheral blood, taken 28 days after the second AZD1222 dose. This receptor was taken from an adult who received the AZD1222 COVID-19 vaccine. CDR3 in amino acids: CASSPRINEKLFF. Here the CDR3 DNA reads TGTGCCAGCTCACCAAGGATTAATGAAAAACTGTTTTTT.